Presented here are 11 T cell receptor beta chains from one specimen sequenced in a study of CXCR3-negative and CXCR3-positive naive CD8 T cells. Their antigen targets remain unknown. The authors made the TRB cDNA libraries by 5' RACE using UMI labels. TCRdb re-called the 5' RACE reads; one entry per CDR3 protein, DNA not given. Recorded for this sample: fewer than 90,000 distinct CDR3 sequences. Study observations and caveats: Hydrophobicity of TRB CDR3s was greater in CXCR3-positive naive cells than in CXCR3-negative naive cells.

Sequenced input: naive CXCR3+ CD8+ T cells from blood. Regarding subset: CD45RO-CCR7+CD27+CD95- naive CD8+ T cells expressing CXCR3 (TNR3+). The receptors come from a human donor in good health. Some clones in this sample may be carry-over from other donors' samples.

V gene TRBV5-4 combines with J gene TRBJ1-2; TCRdb proposes TRBD1, but this gene call is untestable without DNA. This CDR3 comprises 14 residues. Germline loops: CDR1 SGHNT, CDR2 YYREEE (reference sequence). The chain's CDR3 is CASSLAPGFYGYTF.

The chain combines TRBV29-1 with TRBJ1-1. CDR1 is SQVTM, CDR2 ANQGSEA, per germline. This CDR3 spans 13 amino acids. CDR3 residues: CSTKAQGYTEAFF.

This chain uses TRBV21-1 with TRBJ2-1. TRBV21-1 is shown as a pseudogene. The CDR3 loop spans 14 amino acids. This CDR3 reads CASCDGSCENEQFF.

This chain uses TRBV4-1 with TRBJ2-1; the TCRdb call, TRBD1, lacks DNA for checking. CDR3 length equals 16 residues. Looked up from germline, CDR1 is MGHRA and CDR2 is YSYEKL. CDR3 sequence reads: CASSQVLSGGYNEQFF.

V is TRBV12-3 or TRBV12-4 and J is TRBJ2-3; TCRdb designates TRBD2, a call that cannot be tested without DNA. This CDR3 spans 14 amino acids. CDR3: CASSALDSTDTQYF.

The V call is TRBV11-2, the J call TRBJ2-4; TCRdb indicates TRBD1, and absent DNA this call remains unverified. CDR3 length: 16 amino acids. The V gene's germline CDR1 is SGHAT and CDR2 FQNNGV. The CDR3 sequence is CASSPGWGESENIQYF.

The chain has TRBV7-9 and TRBJ1-1; there is no DNA to check the TCRdb D call of TRBD1. This CDR3 is 13 amino acids long. Germline-derived CDR1 and CDR2 are SEHNR and FQNEAQ (reference sequence). The CDR3: CASSLQGSPEAFF.

This rearrangement joins TRBV20-1 to TRBJ2-5; lacking DNA, the TRBD2 call made by TCRdb goes unchecked. Germline V gene sequence: CDR1 DFQATT, CDR2 SNEGSKA (reference sequence). The CDR3 runs 22 residues. The CDR3 sequence is CSARDAGDRQSLAGGAGETQYF.

The V and J genes are TRBV15 and TRBJ1-5; TCRdb lists TRBD1, though no DNA is available to test this call. Germline CDR1 is LNHNV and CDR2 is YYDKDF (reference sequence). CDR3 size: 13 residues. The CDR3 protein is CATKGVSSVVQHF. The variable domain in full, completed from reference TRBV15 and TRBJ1-5, reads DAMVIQNPRYQVTQFGKPVTLSCSQTLNHNVMYWYQQKSSQAPKLLFHYYDKDFNNEADTPDNFQSRRPNTSFCFLDIRSPGLGDTAMYLCATKGVSSVVQHFGDGTRLSIL.

The genes are TRBV5-1 and TRBJ2-7. CDR3 length: 14 residues. Germline V CDR1 and CDR2: SGHRS, YFSETQ. CDR3 region: CASSLNRKNYEQYF.

This chain uses TRBV6-6 with TRBJ2-5; there is no DNA to check the TCRdb D call of TRBD2. The V gene's germline CDR1 is MNHNY and CDR2 SVGAGI (reference sequence). This CDR3 spans 17 amino acids. CDR3 sequence: CASSYVRDSLAPETQYF.